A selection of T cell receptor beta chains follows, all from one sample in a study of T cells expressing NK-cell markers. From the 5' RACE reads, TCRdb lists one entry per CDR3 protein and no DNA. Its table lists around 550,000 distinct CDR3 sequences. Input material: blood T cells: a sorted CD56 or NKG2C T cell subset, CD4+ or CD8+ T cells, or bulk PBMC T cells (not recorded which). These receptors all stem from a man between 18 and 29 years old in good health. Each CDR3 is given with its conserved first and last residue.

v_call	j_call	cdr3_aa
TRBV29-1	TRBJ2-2	CSGTDNTGELFF
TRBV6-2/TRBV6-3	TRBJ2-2	CASSDLMGGGPNTGELFF
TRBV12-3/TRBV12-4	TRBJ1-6	CASSWSGGSPLHF
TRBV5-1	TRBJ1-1	CASSVQGEMNTEAFF
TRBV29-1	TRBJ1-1	CSAQGTETNTEAFF
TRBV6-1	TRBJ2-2	CASSDGTATGELFF
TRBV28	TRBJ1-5	CASIPSRNQPQHF
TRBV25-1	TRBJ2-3	CASSKWGGTDTQYF
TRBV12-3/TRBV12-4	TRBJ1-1	CASTEDRIMNTEAFF
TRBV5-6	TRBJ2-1	CASSRDTFNEQFF
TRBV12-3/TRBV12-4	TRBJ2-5	CASSIPGLRGTQYF
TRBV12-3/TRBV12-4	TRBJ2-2	CASSLGGPSHGELFF
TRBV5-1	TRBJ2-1	CASSLKGQGGSYNEQFF
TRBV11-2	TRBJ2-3	CASSSLAGGPRDTQYF
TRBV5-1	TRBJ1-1	CASSLAGKTSNEAFF
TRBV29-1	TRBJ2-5	CSVDLAGVLETQYF
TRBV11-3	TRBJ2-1	CASSLDRGEGYNEQFF
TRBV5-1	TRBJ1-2	CASSLGAVSGYTF
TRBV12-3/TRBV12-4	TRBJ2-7	CASGQKGSYEQYF
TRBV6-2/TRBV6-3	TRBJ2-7	CASSSRDRGFLGGTSGNEQYF
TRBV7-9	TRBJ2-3	CASRRRWGDTDTQYF
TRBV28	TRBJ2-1	CASRKGTAYNEQFF
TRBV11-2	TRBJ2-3	CASSLRHLRETHTDTQYF
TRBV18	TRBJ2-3	CASSPGLVDTQYF
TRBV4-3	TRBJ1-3	CASSQDVLENTIYF
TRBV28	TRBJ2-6	CVARSGANVLTF
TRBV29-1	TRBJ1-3	CSVEGTGPSGNTIYF
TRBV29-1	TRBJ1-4	CSVEEPRGRGLPTNEKLFF
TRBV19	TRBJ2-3	CASSMARTDTQYF
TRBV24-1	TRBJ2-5	CATSDNSRGMGETQYF
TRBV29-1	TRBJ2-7	CSVWGQTYEQYF
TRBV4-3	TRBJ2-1	CASSQEESGQGAYEQFF
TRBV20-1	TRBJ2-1	CSARDLTGAEQFF
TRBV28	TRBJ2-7	CASREGSSGKWSEQYF